This section outlines one T cell receptor (beta chain) sequence together with its context. The antigen remains unidentified. The CDR3 is 14 residues long. From germline, CDR1 is SGHDT and CDR2 YYEEEE. V shed 4 bases and J shed 7 bases, with 15 bases lying between them. Clones were sequenced by immunoSEQ multiplex PCR, and TCRdb holds only the in-frame ones, with some missing. The sample yields more than 85,000 clones, about 90% seen once. While the first cohort had over 650 subjects, the donors belonged to the separate validation cohort of over a hundred subjects. These data are taken from a study of cytomegalovirus exposure and HLA in healthy donors. Study-wide points: Some public TCRs appeared in many individuals, while most sequences were rare.

The chain couples TRBV5-6 to TRBJ2-1, with D hard to call. Sequencing was carried out using PBMCs. The source is a woman under 30 in good health and CMV-seronegative. The CDR3 DNA follows: TGTGCCAGCAGCCTGGGCTTCCCTCAGAATGAGCAGTTCTTC. This translates into CASSLGFPQNEQFF.